This TCR beta chain was recovered during a study of human T cells and chemical hapten exposure. Study-wide findings and caveats: The study found expanded TCRs formed significantly more large CDR3 similarity clusters than controls. DPC sensitization produced no change in TCRs with frequency above 1 in 1000. Since the donors had alopecia, their immune response may not be the same as that of healthy people.

In its sample, this clonotype was seen many times. Antigen specificity is unknown. The time point was: patch test 1, 2 weeks after DPC sensitization. Treatment specified: therapeutic diphenylcyclopropenone sensitization with weekly scalp DPC. Venepuncture was done earlier than the placement of each patch test. MiXCR, run by TCRdb on the RACE reads, gives a single entry per CDR3 protein. The table records tens of thousands of distinct CDR3 sequences, about 6.8% of them present only once. Germline CDR1 KGHSH, CDR2 LQKENI. This CDR3 has 13 amino acids. V was shortened by 2 bases and J by 2 bases, with 7 bases between the two germline ends.

The clonotype comes from a woman younger than 45 with alopecia areata. Some clones in this sample may be carry-over from other donors' samples. Here the sequenced sample was whole blood, taken in connection with sensitization to the hapten diphenylcyclopropenone (DPC). V is TRBV18 and J is TRBJ2-7; D uncertain. In DNA, the CDR3 is TGTGCCAGCTCACCAGGCAGAACCTACGAGCAGTACTTC. Amino acid sequence: CASSPGRTYEQYF.